This T cell receptor beta chain was recovered during a study of T cell repertoires in aging, cancer and after chemotherapy. Findings and limits, study-wide: Compared with age-matched healthy donors, untreated hematological or solid cancer patients showed higher blood TCR clonality. The repertoire data cannot show anything about immunological memory following chemotherapy.

TRB rearrangements spanning V, D and J were amplified using mixed TRB-A/B primers. Using its own MiXCR run on the multiplex PCR reads, TCRdb lists one record per CDR3 protein. The data contain approximately 3,000 distinct CDR3 sequences, more than 25% of them seen just once; the ten biggest clones take up more than 9%. A word on this clonotype: Its antigen is as yet unknown.

The template was genomic DNA from peripheral blood, not RNA. Material for sequencing was blood. The origin of this receptor is a human donor in good health.

CDR3 sequence (DNA): TGTGCCAGCAGTTACTCGAACCCAATGGGTTACACAGATACGCAGTATTTT. Encoded protein: CASSYSNPMGYTDTQYF. The chain is built from TRBV6-6 and TRBJ2-3, with unresolved D. Per germline, CDR1 MNHNY and CDR2 SVGAGI (reference sequence). V lost 0 bases and J lost 2, with 15 bases in between. There are 17 residues in the CDR3.